The source of this TCR beta chain is a study of T cell responses to AZD1222 COVID-19 vaccine. The study, taken as a whole, reports: Researchers took repertoire samples only after the peak T cell response had come. Most donors were white British and more were female, and clonal diversity was possibly underestimated. At baseline, just a handful of AZD1222 recipients tested seropositive. Spike regions recognized by vaccine-associated CD4 TCRs spanned the protein, led by 160-218 and 743-854.

The germline CDR1 and CDR2 sequences are WNHNN and SYGVQD (reference sequence). The CDR3 has 13 amino acids. V was cut by 10 bases and J by 8 bases, with 17 bases left in between. Comments on this clone: No antigen is known for it.

Generated by immunoSEQ multiplex PCR, the TCRdb table keeps only in-frame clones and is missing some. The data show 150,000 to 200,000 clones, about 90% seen once. The chain is built from TRBV10-1 and TRBJ1-4, with TRBD1 as a possible D gene (5 bases). The clonotype comes from an adult who received the AZD1222 COVID-19 vaccine. The specimen was peripheral blood, collected 28 days after the second AZD1222 dose. The CDR3 protein is CATQGSCKEKLFF. The CDR3 region has the DNA TGCGCCACCCAGGGTTCATGTAAGGAAAAACTGTTTTTT.